What follows is one TCR beta chain and its context. Sequenced by immunoSEQ multiplex PCR; TCRdb stores in-frame clones only, minus some. The sample includes about 51,000 clones, 65% to 90% of them seen just once. This record belongs to a study of blood T cell repertoires in COVID-19. About the research overall: In each case, the material was cDNA or gDNA derived from T cells, B-cell-depleted T cells, or PBMCs.

The receptor was isolated from a man between 60 and 75 years old with acute or convalescent COVID-19. Sequencing was carried out using peripheral blood.

Here the CDR3 DNA reads TGTGCCAGCAGTCCGACAGGGGCCCCCTATGGCTACACCTTC. It yields the protein CASSPTGAPYGYTF. The chain links TRBV3-1 (or the pseudogene TRBV3-2) to TRBJ1-2, with 8 bases fitting TRBD1. CDR3 length equals 14 residues. V was pared by 6 bases and J by 4 bases, with 7 bases of the junction left unmatched. Germline-derived CDR1 and CDR2 are LGHDT and YNNKEL (reference sequence).